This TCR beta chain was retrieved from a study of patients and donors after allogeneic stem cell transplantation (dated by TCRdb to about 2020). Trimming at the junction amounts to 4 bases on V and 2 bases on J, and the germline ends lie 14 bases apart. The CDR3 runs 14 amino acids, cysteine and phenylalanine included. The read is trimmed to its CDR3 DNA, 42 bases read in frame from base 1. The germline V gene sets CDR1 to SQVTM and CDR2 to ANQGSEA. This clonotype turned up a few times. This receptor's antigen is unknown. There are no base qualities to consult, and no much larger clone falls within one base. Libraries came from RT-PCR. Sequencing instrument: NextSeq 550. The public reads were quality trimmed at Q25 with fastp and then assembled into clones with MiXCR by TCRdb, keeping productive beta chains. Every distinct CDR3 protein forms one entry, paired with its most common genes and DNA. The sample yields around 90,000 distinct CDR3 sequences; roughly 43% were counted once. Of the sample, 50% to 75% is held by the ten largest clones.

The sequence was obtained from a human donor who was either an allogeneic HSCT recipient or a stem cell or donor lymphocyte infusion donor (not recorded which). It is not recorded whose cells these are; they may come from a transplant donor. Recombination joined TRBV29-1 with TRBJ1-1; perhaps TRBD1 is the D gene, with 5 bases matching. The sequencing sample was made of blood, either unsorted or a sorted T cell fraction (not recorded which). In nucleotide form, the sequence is TGCAGCGTTGCCGGAGACAGCTCCAACACTGAAGCTTTCTTT. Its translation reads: CSVAGDSSNTEAFF.